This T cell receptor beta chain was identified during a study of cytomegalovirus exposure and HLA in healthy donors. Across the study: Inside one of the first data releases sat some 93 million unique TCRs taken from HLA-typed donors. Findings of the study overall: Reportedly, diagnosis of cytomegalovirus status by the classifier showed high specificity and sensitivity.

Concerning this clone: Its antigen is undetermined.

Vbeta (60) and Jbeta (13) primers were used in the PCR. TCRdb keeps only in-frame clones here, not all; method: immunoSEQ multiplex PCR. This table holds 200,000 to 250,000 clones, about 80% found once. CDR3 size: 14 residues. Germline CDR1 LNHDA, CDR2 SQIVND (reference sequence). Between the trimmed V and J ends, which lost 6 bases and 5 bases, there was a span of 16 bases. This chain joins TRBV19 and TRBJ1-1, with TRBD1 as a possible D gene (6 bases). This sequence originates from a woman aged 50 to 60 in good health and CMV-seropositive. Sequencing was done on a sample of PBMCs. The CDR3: CASSLYTGSTEAFF. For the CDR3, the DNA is TGTGCCAGTAGCTTATATACAGGGAGTACTGAAGCTTTCTTT.